The sequence of this TCR beta chain was determined in a study of T cells after yellow fever vaccination. Regarding the study as a whole: Most primary-vaccination clones recurred post-booster (roughly 96% CD4, just over 85% CD8). Weaker in magnitude, the secondary response showed a faster peak on day 5 versus 15. There was a possibility that FACS-sorted repertoires contained abundant clonotypes contaminating from the bulk population.

TCRdb called the 5' RACE reads again in MiXCR, with one record for every CDR3 protein. The repertoire holds about 210,000 distinct CDR3 sequences, with approximately 3% as singletons. At least ten counts were recorded for this clonotype. Its antigen is not known. The CDR3 loop spans 14 amino acids. Trimming stripped 7 bases from V and 4 bases from J, with 16 bases between. The sequences come from CD4+ T cells sorted from PBMCs, collected 10 days after the yellow fever booster vaccination. The chain joins TRBV12-3 or TRBV12-4 to TRBJ1-1; possible D gene TRBD1, 6 bases. This clonotype originated in a man aged 18 to 29 who received the YFV17D yellow fever vaccine. The DNA of the CDR3 is TGTGCCAGCACCGACGGGGGCGGAAGCACTGAAGCTTTCTTT. Its protein is CASTDGGGSTEAFF.